This entry lists 30 T cell receptor beta chains sequenced from one sample in a study of blood T cell repertoires in COVID-19 (dated by TCRdb to 2020 to 2021). Library generation was performed with the immunoSEQ multiplex PCR assay. In TCRdb, the immuneACCESS table is reduced to in-frame sequences with V and J assigned. These tables do not hold every clone; where another copy was compared, an unresolved V gene accounts for under half, and the others remain unexplained. The sample records some 240,000 clones, 80% to 90% of which are singletons. The ten largest clones capture around 4.6% of the sample. The sample taken for sequencing was peripheral blood. The receptor source for this set is a woman in her thirties or forties who had recovered from COVID-19.

The table lists this clone with a few counts. This chain connects TRBV7-9 to TRBJ2-7; 11 bases are a match to TRBD2. CDR1 is SEHNR, CDR2 FQNEAQ, per germline (reference sequence). The CDR3 is 15 residues long. The V and J ends lost 4 bases and 2 bases, in that order; junction bases with no gene match: 4. The CDR3 loop reads CASSSIAGGTYEQYF. The DNA for the CDR3 is TGTGCCAGCAGCTCCATAGCGGGGGGGACCTACGAGCAGTACTTC.

This clone appeared a few times. V usage is TRBV7-3 and J usage is TRBJ2-7; TRBD1 might be the D (6 bases). Trimming took off 8 bases at V and 6 bases at J, with 17 bases between the two ends. The germline V gene encodes CDR1 SGHTA and CDR2 FQGTGA. This CDR3 has 13 amino acids. CDR3 in amino acids: CASALSGVSEQYF. CDR3 in DNA: TGTGCCAGCGCACTTTCAGGGGTGAGCGAGCAGTACTTC.

DNA for the CDR3: TGCAGTGCTAGTGTACAGGTTAACACTGAAGCTTTCTTT. Encoded protein: CSASVQVNTEAFF. V is TRBV20-1 and J is TRBJ1-1, with a possible D match to TRBD1 (5 bases). Germline CDR1 is DFQATT and CDR2 is SNEGSKA (reference sequence). V lost 3 bases and J lost 2, with 10 bases in between. The CDR3 sequence is 13 residues long.

CDR3 region: CASSLAGGELETQYF. CDR3 nucleotide sequence: TGTGCCAGCAGCTTAGCAGGCGGGGAGTTGGAGACCCAGTACTTC. This chain links TRBV11-3 with TRBJ2-5; tentative D call: TRBD2 (6 bases). V was cut by 1 base and J by 5 bases, with 14 bases left in between. Germline CDR1 and CDR2: SGHNT and YENEEA. This CDR3 contains 15 residues. Combining the CDR3 with reference TRBV11-3 and TRBJ2-5 gives the whole variable domain EAGVVQSPRYKIIEKKQPVAFWCNPISGHNTLYWYLQNLGQGPELLIRYENEEAVDDSQLPKDRFSAERLKGVDSTLKIQPAELGDSAVYLCASSLAGGELETQYFGPGTRLLVL.

This clone was seen a few times. The chain couples TRBV28 to TRBJ2-1, with D perhaps TRBD1 (5 bases). CDR3 size: 12 residues. The germline V gene has CDR1 MDHEN and CDR2 SYDVKM. The ends were cut back, 3 bases at V and 9 bases at J, with 9 bases in the middle. The CDR3 region is CASSFSTAEQFF. The CDR3 nucleotides are TGTGCCAGCAGTTTCTCGACAGCTGAGCAGTTCTTC.

The chain is built from TRBV7-2 and TRBJ2-2; D not certain. Trimming pared 2 bases from V and 1 base from J, leaving 11 bases between. Germline lookup yields CDR1 SGHTA and CDR2 FQGNSA. The CDR3 totals 16 residues. CDR3 in amino acids: CASSLMSNRNTGELFF. CDR3 DNA: TGTGCCAGCAGCTTAATGTCGAACAGGAACACCGGGGAGCTGTTTTTT.

This chain connects TRBV13 to TRBJ2-7; 10 bases are a match to TRBD2. The CDR3 spans 15 residues. Germline-derived CDR1 and CDR2 are PRHDT and FYEKMQ (reference sequence). V gave up 5 bases and J gave up 0 bases; unmatched junction bases: 4. The CDR3 DNA reads TGTGCCAGCAGCCCGGGACTAGCGAGCTCCTACGAGCAGTACGTC. It specifies CASSPGLASSYEQYV.

This clone was counted once. The V and J genes are TRBV11-3 and TRBJ1-6; tentative D call: TRBD1 (6 bases). Germline V gene data show CDR1 as SGHNT and CDR2 as YENEEA. The CDR3 has 14 residues. V dropped 6 bases and J dropped 10 bases, with 16 bases sitting between them. Written as DNA, the CDR3 is TGTGCCAGCAGTTCTACAGGGTGGCGGTCACCCCTCCACTTT. Translated: CASSSTGWRSPLHF.

This chain's CDR3 is CASSQAQGLAEKLFF. CDR3 nucleotides: TGCGCCAGCAGCCAAGCCCAGGGGTTGGCGGAAAAACTGTTTTTT. The chain has TRBV4-3 and TRBJ1-4, with D possibly being TRBD1 (6 bases). From germline, CDR1 is LGHNA and CDR2 YSLEER. V lost 1 base and J lost 8, with 14 bases in between. This CDR3 is built from 15 residues.

This clone was detected only a few times. This chain uses TRBV28 with TRBJ1-5; D not resolved. Germline-derived CDR1 and CDR2 are MDHEN and SYDVKM. Trimming took off 6 bases at V and 4 bases at J, with 4 bases between the two ends. The CDR3 is 11 residues long. Here the CDR3 DNA reads TGTGCCAGCAGCCGGAATCAGCCCCAGCATTTT. Translating gives CASSRNQPQHF. The complete variable domain, with remaining parts taken from reference TRBV28 and TRBJ1-5, reads DVKVTQSSRYLVKRTGEKVFLECVQDMDHENMFWYRQDPGLGLRLIYFSYDVKMKEKGDIPEGYSVSREKKERFSLILESASTNQTSMYLCASSRNQPQHFGDGTRLSIL.

The J gene is TRBJ2-4, the V gene TRBV30; no clear D. V was cut by 1 base and J by 11 bases, with 12 bases left in between. The CDR3 runs 12 residues. Germline V gene data show CDR1 as GTSNPN and CDR2 as SVGIG (reference sequence). As DNA, the CDR3 is TGTGCCTGGAGTGAACCGGGTGACCTTCAGTACTTC. Protein sequence: CAWSEPGDLQYF.

The chain links TRBV4-3 to TRBJ2-5, with TRBD2 as a possible D gene (6 bases). The germline CDR1 and CDR2 sequences are LGHNA and YSLEER. V gave up 5 bases and J gave up 5 bases, with 21 bases separating them. CDR3 length: 16 residues. CDR3 nucleotide sequence: TGCGCCAGCAGCTCAGGCGATAGGAGGGATGGGGAGACCCAGTACTTC. Encoded protein: CASSSGDRRDGETQYF.

This chain uses TRBV29-1 with TRBJ2-1; 8 bases match TRBD2. Losses at the gene ends were 8 bases for V and 10 bases for J; bases not matched to a gene: 13. The CDR3 is 13 amino acids. Per germline, CDR1 SQVTM and CDR2 ANQGSEA. CDR3 sequence reads: CSTDTSGAEEQFF. CDR3 sequence (DNA): TGCAGCACGGATACTAGCGGTGCCGAGGAGCAGTTCTTC.

This chain joins TRBV10-3 and TRBJ2-7; tentative D call: TRBD1 (6 bases). CDR3 length equals 13 residues. The germline CDR1 and CDR2 sequences are ENHRY and SYGVKD. The germline V and J ends were trimmed by 5 bases and 5 bases, with 13 bases remaining between them. The DNA of the CDR3 is TGTGCCATCAGTCCCAGGGGTGAGGACGAGCAGTACGTC. Its protein is CAISPRGEDEQYV.

The V call is TRBV18, the J call TRBJ2-7; 7 bases map to TRBD1. Per the germline V gene, CDR1 is KGHSH and CDR2 is LQKENI. The CDR3 is 12 amino acids. V dropped 5 bases and J dropped 5; count of bases not matched to a gene: 3. CDR3 in DNA: TGTGCCAGCTCAGTTACAGGGGACGAGCAGTACTTC. This encodes CASSVTGDEQYF.

This chain uses TRBV2 with TRBJ2-3; D is ambiguous. CDR3 length equals 13 residues. Looked up from germline, CDR1 is SNHLY and CDR2 is FYNNEI. V lost 0 bases to trimming and J lost 8 bases, with 9 bases between them. This chain's CDR3 is CASSEALTGTQYF. CDR3 in DNA: TGTGCCAGCAGTGAAGCGCTTACGGGTACGCAGTATTTT.

The V call is TRBV6-6, the J call TRBJ1-5; 11 bases are shared with TRBD1. Trimming removed 5 bases from V and 2 bases from J; junction bases left unmatched: 5. The V gene's germline CDR1 is MNHNY and CDR2 SVGAGI (reference sequence). The CDR3 is made up of 16 amino acids. The CDR3 region has the DNA TGTGCCAGCAGTGTAGGACAGGGGGCTGGCAATCAGCCCCAGCATTTT. Protein product: CASSVGQGAGNQPQHF.

The chain joins TRBV10-2 to TRBJ2-4, with 8 bases matching TRBD1. The CDR3 loop spans 18 amino acids. Per the germline V gene, CDR1 is WSHSY and CDR2 is SAAADI. V lost 0 bases to trimming and J lost 1 base; unmatched junction nucleotides: 8. CDR3 sequence reads: CASSESNQGAAAKNIQYF. In nucleotides, the CDR3 is TGCGCCAGCAGTGAGTCGAACCAGGGGGCAGCGGCCAAAAACATTCAGTACTTC.

V is TRBV2 and J is TRBJ2-2; 8 bases align to TRBD1. This CDR3 spans 15 amino acids. Germline CDR1 reads SNHLY; CDR2 reads FYNNEI. After removal of 2 bases from V and 6 bases from J, the junction contained 5 bases not matched to a gene. CDR3: CASSETRGLAGELFF. The CDR3, as DNA: TGTGCCAGCAGTGAAACCAGGGGGCTTGCCGGGGAGCTGTTTTTT.

This clone has just a few counts. CDR3 protein: CASSYSIRSGTYEQYF. The CDR3 nucleotides are TGTGCCAGCAGTTACTCGATTCGGTCAGGCACCTACGAGCAGTACTTC. This chain uses TRBV6-5 with TRBJ2-7; D is unclear. V lost 0 bases and J lost 2, with 14 bases in between. Germline CDR1 and CDR2: MNHEY and SVGAGI. CDR3 length: 16 residues.

V is TRBV6-2 or TRBV6-3 and J is TRBJ1-5; D unclear. The germline CDR1 and CDR2 sequences are MNHEY and SVGEGT. The V and J ends lost 5 bases and 12 bases respectively, with 17 bases between them. The CDR3 is made up of 13 amino acids. The DNA of the CDR3 is TGTGCCAGCAGTCCCAGCGTCTTCGGGTTCCAGCATTTT. Translation gives CASSPSVFGFQHF.

The gene calls are TRBV18 and TRBJ2-3; D might be TRBD2 (5 bases). The CDR3 totals 14 residues. Looked up from germline, CDR1 is KGHSH and CDR2 is LQKENI. V lost 7 bases and J 2 bases, leaving 13 bases between the germline ends. CDR3 DNA: TGTGCCAGCTGCACCCAGCTAGCCACAGATACGCAGTATTTT. Its translation is CASCTQLATDTQYF.

This clone came up a few times. The gene calls are TRBV19 and TRBJ2-1; D is possibly TRBD2 (5 bases). V was trimmed by 1 base and J by 3 bases, leaving 10 bases between them. Germline lookup yields CDR1 LNHDA and CDR2 SQIVND (reference sequence). There are 15 residues in the CDR3. CDR3 loop: CASSIARGSYNEQFF. DNA of the CDR3: TGTGCCAGTAGTATAGCTCGGGGAAGCTACAATGAGCAGTTCTTC. Complete variable domain (other parts from reference TRBV19 and TRBJ2-1): DGGITQSPKYLFRKEGQNVTLSCEQNLNHDAMYWYRQDPGQGLRLIYYSQIVNDFQKGDIAEGYSVSREKKESFPLTVTSAQKNPTAFYLCASSIARGSYNEQFFGPGTRLTVL.

The chain recombines TRBV3-1 (or the pseudogene TRBV3-2) with TRBJ2-1; 8 nucleotides match TRBD2. The trim removed 3 bases at V and 1 base at J, leaving 2 bases unmatched. The germline V gene encodes CDR1 LGHDT and CDR2 YNNKEL (reference sequence). CDR3 length: 15 amino acids. CDR3 residues: CASSQGGGSYNEQFF. The CDR3 region has the DNA TGTGCCAGCAGCCAGGGCGGGGGGTCCTACAATGAGCAGTTCTTC.

This sequence joins TRBV18 and TRBJ1-3, with D possibly TRBD1 on 5 matching bases. Trimming removed 3 bases from V and 0 bases from J, with 18 bases in between. The germline V gene has CDR1 KGHSH and CDR2 LQKENI. The CDR3 is 18 amino acids. The CDR3 protein is CASSPLPGQGSSGNTIYF. The CDR3 DNA is TGTGCCAGCTCACCGCTCCCTGGTCAGGGCTCCTCTGGAAACACCATATATTTT. Using reference TRBV18 and TRBJ1-3 for the parts outside the CDR3, the full variable domain is NAGVMQNPRHLVRRRGQEARLRCSPMKGHSHVYWYRQLPEEGLKFMVYLQKENIIDESGMPKERFSAEFPKEGPSILRIQQVVRGDSAAYFCASSPLPGQGSSGNTIYFGEGSWLTVV.

The CDR3 bases are TGTGCCAGCAGTTTTAAAGGGGGCAATCAGCCCCAGCATTTT. Translating it yields CASSFKGGNQPQHF. The V call is TRBV28, the J call TRBJ1-5; TRBD1 is a possible D gene (5 bases). This CDR3 has 14 amino acids. V was pared by 3 bases and J by 2 bases, with 8 bases between. Germline CDR1 is MDHEN and CDR2 is SYDVKM. The whole variable domain, remainder taken from reference TRBV28 and TRBJ1-5, is DVKVTQSSRYLVKRTGEKVFLECVQDMDHENMFWYRQDPGLGLRLIYFSYDVKMKEKGDIPEGYSVSREKKERFSLILESASTNQTSMYLCASSFKGGNQPQHFGDGTRLSIL.

This rearrangement joins TRBV4-1 to TRBJ2-7; maybe TRBD1 (5 bases). Germline V gives CDR1 MGHRA, CDR2 YSYEKL. The germline V and J ends were trimmed by 1 base and 7 bases, with 17 bases remaining between them. The CDR3 loop spans 15 amino acids. CDR3 amino acids: CASSQASGPMEEQYF. The CDR3 nucleotides are TGCGCCAGCAGCCAAGCGTCAGGGCCAATGGAGGAGCAGTACTTC.

This clone was seen only once. This same CDR3 is encoded by further DNA sequences in the sample. The gene calls are TRBV9 and TRBJ2-2, with TRBD1 matching over 8 bases. The CDR3 runs to 14 residues. J lost 4 bases, V lost 3 bases, and 2 bases had no gene match. Germline V CDR1 and CDR2: SGDLS, YYNGEE. CDR3: CASSAGQGTGELFF. CDR3 DNA sequence: TGTGCCAGCAGCGCAGGACAGGGCACCGGGGAGCTGTTTTTT.

The V call is TRBV7-9, the J call TRBJ1-2, with D possibly matching TRBD1 (6 bases). The V gene's germline CDR1 is SEHNR and CDR2 FQNEAQ (reference sequence). V lost 1 base and J lost 4, with 19 bases in between. CDR3 length equals 17 residues. The CDR3 protein is CASSLEGDPLDGYGYTF. The CDR3 DNA is TGTGCCAGCAGCTTAGAGGGGGACCCACTGGACGGCTATGGCTACACCTTC.

The chain uses TRBV30 and TRBJ1-6; a possible D gene is TRBD1 (5 bases). CDR3 length: 15 amino acids. Trimming stripped 3 bases from V and 7 bases from J, with 16 bases between. Germline V gene lookup returns CDR1 GTSNPN and CDR2 SVGIG (reference sequence). The CDR3 DNA is TGTGCCTGGAGGCCAAACAGGAAACCGAATTCACCCCTCCACTTT. It is translated as CAWRPNRKPNSPLHF.